This T cell receptor (beta chain) came from a study of control samples from healthy donors and cancer patients. Here immunoSEQ multiplex PCR was the method, and the copy in TCRdb shows in-frame clones only, minus some. The sample records about 180,000 clones, more than 80% being singletons. This clone has a handful of counts. CDR3 length: 17 amino acids. Trimming shortened V by 1 base and J by 8 bases, and 20 bases separated the two germline ends. Germline V gene sequence: CDR1 LGHNA, CDR2 YSLEER. This TCR was sampled from a man younger than 45 in good health. V gene TRBV4-3 combines with J gene TRBJ1-4; D is possibly TRBD1 (5 bases). The specimen sequenced was blood. Written as DNA, the CDR3 is TGCGCCAGCAGCCAAGGGCGGGGGGGACGCCTAGGAGAAAAACTGTTTTTT. Translated: CASSQGRGGRLGEKLFF.